This T cell receptor (beta chain) was identified during a study of T cell responses to AZD1222 COVID-19 vaccine. The overall study: Second-dose intervals of approximately 4 or approximately 12 weeks were pooled.

The study, taken as a whole, reports: In a largely white British group with more females than males, clonal diversity was possibly underestimated. Reportedly, nearly half of unique spike TCRs recognized epitopes outside B.1.351/B.1.1.7 mutations.

Only one count was recorded for this clone. Its antigen is still unknown. The V and J ends lost 3 bases and 0 bases respectively, with 9 bases between them. CDR3 length: 15 residues. Looked up from germline, CDR1 is SGHNT and CDR2 is YYREEE (reference sequence). Data came from immunoSEQ multiplex PCR; TCRdb stores just in-frame clones and leaves some out. The profile shows some 130,000 clones, roughly 90% of them singletons. This TCR was sampled from an adult in good health. V is TRBV5-4 and J is TRBJ1-4; a weak D match, TRBD1 (5 bases). This specimen consisted of peripheral blood, obtained on day 0 of AZD1222 vaccination. CDR3 bases: TGTGCCAGCAGCTCCGCACAGGCAACTAATGAAAAACTGTTTTTT. The encoded protein is CASSSAQATNEKLFF. Full variable domain (remainder filled in from reference TRBV5-4 and TRBJ1-4): ETGVTQSPTHLIKTRGQQVTLRCSSQSGHNTVSWYQQALGQGPQFIFQYYREEENGRGNFPPRFSGLQFPNYSSELNVNALELDDSALYLCASSSAQATNEKLFFGSGTQLSVL.